The clone carrying this TCR beta chain was seen only once. The antigen is undetermined. Compared with germline, one end of the junction differs, possibly owing to a read error. Described time point: patch test 3, about 24 weeks after DPC sensitization. The treatment: therapeutic diphenylcyclopropenone sensitization with weekly scalp DPC. The study drew its donors from alopecia patients who were 18 to 70 years old and suitable for DPC. This specimen comes from a study of human T cells and chemical hapten exposure. Turning to the study itself: Patches with 0.01% DPC went on the upper back, and the tests were read at 6 days. Study-wide results and limits: More PT1 expanded TCRs went with higher patch test scores. The number of TCRs over 1 in 1000 frequency stayed unchanged after DPC.

TCRdb re-derived calls from the RACE reads in MiXCR, one entry per CDR3 protein. The table has 55,000 to 80,000 distinct CDR3 sequences, about 11% seen once. Germline assignment: CDR1 SGHVS and CDR2 FQNEAQ. The CDR3 runs to 15 residues. V and J are TRBV7-8 and TRBJ2-1, with 8 bases aligning to TRBD2. The TCR was taken from a woman in her twenties or thirties with alopecia areata. Some clones in this sample may be carry-over from other donors' samples. Sequenced here: whole blood, sampled in connection with sensitization to the hapten diphenylcyclopropenone (DPC). The CDR3 reads CDSSLAGTSNNEQFF. CDR3 bases: TGTGACAGCAGCTTAGCCGGGACTAGTAACAATGAGCAGTTCTTC.